The 5 T cell receptor beta chains in this list originate from one sample, sequenced in a study of spatial heterogeneity in lung cancer. One entry per CDR3 protein, called by TCRdb with MiXCR from the 5' RACE reads. The data show under 30,000 distinct CDR3 sequences, 6% seen once. Time point here: blood at routine non-recurrence follow-up after resection. The sequenced material consisted of unsorted whole RNA from tumor, nontumor lung or frozen PBMC. The sequencing used PBMCs, collected at follow-up. These TCRs come from a male donor with early-stage non-small cell lung cancer.

Worth noting for this clonotype: One base away lies a much larger clone, so this may be a sequencing read error. This rearrangement joins TRBV4-2 to TRBJ1-2; TRBD1 matches 7 bases. V lost 4 bases, J lost 3 bases, and 11 bases stayed unmatched. Germline assignment: CDR1 LGHNA and CDR2 YNFKEQ. This CDR3 has 16 amino acids. The CDR3 spells CASSPPPGGGYYGYTF. The DNA for the CDR3 is TGTGCCAGCAGCCCCCCCCCAGGGGGGGGTTACTATGGCTACACCTTC.

This clonotype has ten or more counts. The genes are TRBV12-3 or TRBV12-4 and TRBJ1-1, with a weak D call TRBD1 (5 bases). The ends were cut back, 7 bases at V and 5 bases at J, with 17 bases in the middle. This CDR3 has 14 residues. CDR3 sequence: CASTWGGGWTEAFF. The CDR3 region has the DNA TGTGCCAGCACCTGGGGGGGAGGTTGGACTGAAGCTTTCTTT.

This clonotype rates as medium-sized. The genes are TRBV7-2 and TRBJ2-5; D ambiguous. CDR1 is SGHTA and CDR2 is FQGNSA in the germline V gene. The ends were cut back, 0 bases at V and 9 bases at J, with 14 bases in the middle. This CDR3 has 14 amino acids. CDR3 in DNA: TGTGCCAGCAGCTTAGCGCAGACGGGTGGGGCCCAGTACTTC. Amino acid sequence: CASSLAQTGGAQYF.

V and J are TRBV25-1 and TRBJ2-2; no clear D. CDR1 MGHDK and CDR2 SYGVNS come from the germline V gene. V was clipped by 6 bases and J by 3 bases, with 8 bases between them. CDR3 size: 13 residues. The CDR3 reads CASRGLDTGELFF. In nucleotides, the CDR3 is TGTGCCAGCAGAGGCCTCGACACCGGGGAGCTGTTTTTT.

Sample share makes this clonotype medium-sized. The chain links TRBV10-3 to TRBJ2-4, with D perhaps TRBD2 (5 bases). Germline V gene data show CDR1 as ENHRY and CDR2 as SYGVKD. The CDR3 runs 14 residues. V lost 9 bases and J lost 3, with 15 bases in between. The CDR3 protein is CAMVYGVNKNIQYF. In DNA form, the CDR3 reads TGTGCCATGGTATACGGGGTGAACAAAAACATTCAGTACTTC.